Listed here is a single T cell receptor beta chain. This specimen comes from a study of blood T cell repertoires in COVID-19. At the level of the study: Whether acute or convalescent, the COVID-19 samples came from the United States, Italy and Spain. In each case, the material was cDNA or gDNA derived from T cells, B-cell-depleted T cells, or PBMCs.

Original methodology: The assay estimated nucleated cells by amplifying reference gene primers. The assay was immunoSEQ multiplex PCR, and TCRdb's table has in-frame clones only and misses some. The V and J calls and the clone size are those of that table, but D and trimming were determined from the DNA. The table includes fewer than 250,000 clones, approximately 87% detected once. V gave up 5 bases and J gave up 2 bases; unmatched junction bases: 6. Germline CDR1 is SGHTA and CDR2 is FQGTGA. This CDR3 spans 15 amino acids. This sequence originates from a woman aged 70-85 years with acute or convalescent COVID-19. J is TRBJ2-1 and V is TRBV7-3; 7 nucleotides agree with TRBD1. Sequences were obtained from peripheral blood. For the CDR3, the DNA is TGTGCCAGCAGCCCAGACAGGGCACCCTACAATGAGCAGTTCTTC. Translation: CASSPDRAPYNEQFF.